Included here is one T cell receptor (beta chain) sequence, with context. Its antigen remains unknown. The data were taken from a study of T cells and Merkel cell carcinoma outcomes. Whole-study results and caveats: Reportedly, T-cell repertoire with density predicts Merkel cell carcinoma outcomes.

V gave up 1 base and J gave up 5 bases, with 18 bases separating them. CDR1 MGHRA and CDR2 YSYEKL come from the germline V gene. The CDR3 extends over 17 amino acids. The protocol was immunoSEQ multiplex PCR, while the TCRdb copy is restricted to in-frame clones and leaves out a portion. The table includes around 16,000 clones, roughly 80% detected once. This chain uses TRBV4-1 with TRBJ1-5, with D possibly being TRBD1 (6 bases). The source is a human donor with Merkel cell carcinoma. The specimen was tumor tissue from Merkel cell carcinoma. The CDR3 sequence is CASSQGKMTGIHQPQHF. The CDR3 nucleotides are TGCGCCAGCAGCCAAGGGAAGATGACAGGAATACATCAGCCCCAGCATTTT.